This T cell receptor (beta chain) came from a study of T cell repertoires in cytomegalovirus infection. Using its own MiXCR run on the reads, TCRdb lists one record per CDR3 protein. This table holds about 330,000 distinct CDR3 sequences, over 7.5% found once. The germline V gene encodes CDR1 MNHNS and CDR2 SASEGT. V gave up 9 bases and J gave up 5 bases, with 11 bases separating them. The CDR3 runs 12 residues. Sequencing was done on a sample of PBMCs. The chain recombines TRBV6-1 with TRBJ2-1; D remains unclear. The sequence derives from a human donor in good health (CMV status not recorded). Some clones in this sample may be carry-over from other donors' samples. CDR3 in DNA: TGTGCCAGTTTTAGTTCTGACAATGAGCAGTTCTTC. Translated, it gives CASFSSDNEQFF.